A single sample is the source of the 29 T cell receptor beta chains below, sequenced in a study of CD8+CD57+ T cells in acquired aplastic anemia. TCR beta VDJ combinations and CDR3 sequences were profiled from genomic DNA. Each CDR3 protein gets one entry after TCRdb re-called the reads with MiXCR. The sample includes 180,000 or so distinct CDR3 sequences, around 45% of them seen just once. The sequenced material came from sorted CD4+, CD8+, or CD8+CD57+ T cells (not recorded which) from PBMCs. The receptors here all came from a human donor in good health.

This chain uses TRBV20-1 with TRBJ2-3, with 11 bases matching TRBD2. The CDR3 extends over 13 amino acids. Germline V CDR1 and CDR2: DFQATT, SNEGSKA (reference sequence). The CDR3 loop reads CSHLSGRADTQYF. The CDR3 DNA follows: TGCAGCCATCTTAGCGGGAGGGCAGATACGCAGTATTTT.

Details on this clonotype: A much larger clone lies one base from this, so it may be a read error. The chain is built from TRBV7-2 and TRBJ1-1; D not certain. Germline V CDR1 and CDR2: SGHTA, FQGNSA. The CDR3 runs 13 residues. The CDR3: CASNLAGAPEAFF. The CDR3 region has the DNA TGTGCCAGCAACTTAGCGGGAGCCCCTGAAGCTTTCTTT.

Ten or more counts support this clonotype. V usage is TRBV20-1 and J usage is TRBJ1-3, with TRBD1 identical over 7 bases. After removal of 6 bases from V and 4 bases from J, the junction contained 12 bases not matched to a gene. Per germline, CDR1 DFQATT and CDR2 SNEGSKA (reference sequence). The CDR3 has 15 residues. The CDR3 here is CSAPAEGAIGNTIYF. CDR3 in DNA: TGCAGTGCCCCCGCGGAGGGGGCTATAGGAAACACCATATATTTT.

Worth noting for this clonotype: This sequence may be a read error, since a much larger clone differs from it by one base. The chain has TRBV10-3 and TRBJ2-3; TRBD2 is a possible D gene (7 bases). Germline CDR1 and CDR2: ENHRY and SYGVKD. V lost 11 bases to trimming and J lost 3 bases, with 21 bases between them. The CDR3 totals 15 residues. This chain's CDR3 is CAASAAGARTDTQYF. DNA for the CDR3: TGTGCCGCCAGTGCCGCGGGGGCGCGGACAGATACGCAGTATTTT.

Many counts were recorded for this clonotype. The rearrangement uses TRBV24-1 and TRBJ2-3, with unresolved D. Looked up from germline, CDR1 is KGHDR and CDR2 is SFDVKD. This CDR3 contains 12 residues. V lost 4 bases and J lost 0, with 1 base in between. The CDR3 sequence: CATSESTDTQYF. The CDR3 DNA sequence: TGTGCCACCAGTGAGAGCACAGATACGCAGTATTTT.

J is TRBJ2-3 and V is TRBV24-1, with TRBD1 matching over 7 bases. The V segment lost 4 bases and the J segment 0 bases; nucleotides outside the gene matches: 6. The germline gives CDR1 KGHDR, CDR2 SFDVKD. The CDR3 runs 16 residues. The CDR3 DNA reads TGTGCCACCAGTGAGACGGGACAGACTAGCACAGATACGCAGTATTTT. This codes for CATSETGQTSTDTQYF.

This clonotype was counted many times. This chain uses TRBV5-1 with TRBJ1-4; possibly TRBD1 for D (5 bases). V was clipped by 5 bases and J by 4 bases, with 15 bases between them. The CDR3 is 15 residues long. The V gene's germline CDR1 is SGHRS and CDR2 YFSETQ. CDR3 residues: CASRQTQGGNEKLFF. For the CDR3, the DNA is TGCGCCAGCAGACAAACGCAGGGTGGTAATGAAAAACTGTTTTTT.

This clonotype was counted a single time. This chain uses TRBV7-3 with TRBJ1-2; D uncertain. CDR1 is SGHTA and CDR2 is FQGTGA in the germline V gene. V lost 1 base and J lost 8, with 8 bases in between. This CDR3 contains 12 residues. CDR3 in amino acids: CASSLSEIGYTF. DNA for the CDR3: TGTGCCAGCAGCTTAAGCGAAATAGGCTACACCTTC.

The chain employs TRBV20-1 and TRBJ1-1, with a tentative D call TRBD1 (5 bases). CDR1 and CDR2 from the germline V gene are DFQATT and SNEGSKA (reference sequence). V dropped 4 bases and J dropped 6 bases, with 33 bases sitting between them. CDR3 length: 19 residues. DNA of the CDR3: TGCAGTGCTATACTTTTCAAAACCCTCCCCAGGGTGTTATCCGCTGAAGCTTTCTTT. This gives the protein CSAILFKTLPRVLSAEAFF.

This clonotype was seen only a few times. The CDR3 DNA reads TGTGCCAGCAGCTTTAGTATGGGAGAGCCATTCGAGCAGTTCTTC. This sequence encodes CASSFSMGEPFEQFF. The chain is built from TRBV11-2 and TRBJ2-1, with D possibly matching TRBD2 (5 bases). Trimming shortened V by 3 bases and J by 10 bases, and 19 bases separated the two germline ends. The CDR3 consists of 15 residues. Germline-derived CDR1 and CDR2 are SGHAT and FQNNGV. Full variable domain (remainder filled in from reference TRBV11-2 and TRBJ2-1): EAGVAQSPRYKIIEKRQSVAFWCNPISGHATLYWYQQILGQGPKLLIQFQNNGVVDDSQLPKDRFSAERLKGVDSTLKIQPAKLEDSAVYLCASSFSMGEPFEQFFGPGTRLTVL.

This clonotype occurred once. The genes are TRBV14 and TRBJ1-1; no reliable D call. Trimming pared 8 bases from V and 2 bases from J, leaving 9 bases between. The CDR3 has 12 amino acids. CDR1 SGHDN and CDR2 FVKESK come from the germline V gene. CDR3 nucleotides: TGTGCCAGCTTAAAAGGTAACACTGAAGCTTTCTTT. Amino acids: CASLKGNTEAFF. Combining the CDR3 with reference TRBV14 and TRBJ1-1 gives the whole variable domain EAGVTQFPSHSVIEKGQTVTLRCDPISGHDNLYWYRRVMGKEIKFLLHFVKESKQDESGMPNNRFLAERTGGTYSTLKVQPAELEDSGVYFCASLKGNTEAFFGQGTRLTVV.

This clonotype was found many times. CDR3 residues: CASSESSGQIYEQYF. The DNA of the CDR3 is TGTGCCAGCAGTGAAAGTTCCGGACAGATTTACGAGCAGTACTTC. V usage is TRBV6-1 and J usage is TRBJ2-7; perhaps TRBD1 as D (6 bases). V was pared by 2 bases and J by 4 bases, with 15 bases between. CDR3 length: 15 amino acids. The germline gives CDR1 MNHNS, CDR2 SASEGT.

This clonotype was picked up a small number of times. This chain joins TRBV30 and TRBJ1-3, with D unclear. CDR1 and CDR2 from the germline V gene are GTSNPN and SVGIG (reference sequence). CDR3 length: 17 residues. The ends were cut back, 2 bases at V and 5 bases at J, with 22 bases in the middle. The CDR3 region is CAWSLPHGSTQRNTIYF. CDR3 DNA sequence: TGTGCCTGGAGTTTGCCCCACGGTTCCACCCAGAGAAACACCATATATTTT.

This clonotype has a count of ten or more. The rearrangement joins TRBV5-1 to TRBJ2-5; tentatively, D is TRBD1 (6 bases). Germline CDR1 is SGHRS and CDR2 is YFSETQ. This CDR3 comprises 14 residues. Trimming left V 0 bases short and J 2 bases short, with 8 bases between. The CDR3 coding sequence is TGCGCCAGCAGCTTGGTTCAGGGGCAAGAGACCCAGTACTTC. This sequence encodes CASSLVQGQETQYF.

This sequence joins TRBV2 and TRBJ2-1; 14 nucleotides align to TRBD2. The germline V gene encodes CDR1 SNHLY and CDR2 FYNNEI. J gave up 1 base and V 6 bases, and 8 bases lay outside the gene matches. The CDR3 has 18 residues. The chain's CDR3 is CASRVRTSGRSSYNEQFF. CDR3 DNA: TGTGCCAGCAGAGTCCGGACTAGCGGGAGGTCGTCCTACAATGAGCAGTTCTTC.

In regard to this clonotype: This may come from a read error, since a much larger clone is one base off. The V and J genes are TRBV19 and TRBJ2-3; the D gene is possibly TRBD1 (6 bases). Germline V CDR1 and CDR2: LNHDA, SQIVND (reference sequence). V lost 5 bases and J 0 bases, leaving 9 bases between the germline ends. The CDR3 is made up of 14 amino acids. CDR3 DNA: TGTGCCAGTAGTTGGGGGCCTAGCACAGATACGCAGTATTTT. Translated: CASSWGPSTDTQYF. Looking up the rest from reference TRBV19 and TRBJ2-3 gives the full variable domain: DGGITQSPKYLFRKEGQNVTLSCEQNLNHDAMYWYRQDPGQGLRLIYYSQIVNDFQKGDIAEGYSVSREKKESFPLTVTSAQKNPTAFYLCASSWGPSTDTQYFGPGTRLTVL.

This clonotype has ten or more counts. The gene calls are TRBV15 and TRBJ2-7; the match to TRBD1 covers 7 bases. There are 15 residues in the CDR3. The germline gives CDR1 LNHNV, CDR2 YYDKDF (reference sequence). With V trimmed by 1 base and J by 0 bases, 3 bases remained unmatched. CDR3 loop: CATSRAGDSSYEQYF. The CDR3 region has the DNA TGTGCCACCAGCAGAGCAGGGGACAGCTCCTACGAGCAGTACTTC. The full variable domain, completed using reference TRBV15 and TRBJ2-7, is DAMVIQNPRYQVTQFGKPVTLSCSQTLNHNVMYWYQQKSSQAPKLLFHYYDKDFNNEADTPDNFQSRRPNTSFCFLDIRSPGLGDTAMYLCATSRAGDSSYEQYFGPGTRLTVT.

The rearrangement links TRBV15 to TRBJ2-2, with 7 bases identical to TRBD1. Germline values: CDR1 LNHNV, CDR2 YYDKDF (reference sequence). The length of the CDR3 is 15 residues. V shed 3 bases, J shed 4 bases, and the junction held 5 bases outside the gene matches. The CDR3, as DNA: TGTGCCACCAGCAGCGGGACAGCGCGCACCGGGGAGCTGTTTTTT. Encoded protein: CATSSGTARTGELFF.

V gene TRBV6-2 or TRBV6-3 combines with J gene TRBJ2-2; 10 bases are shared with TRBD2. The CDR3 loop spans 18 amino acids. Germline V lookup: CDR1 MNHEY, CDR2 SVGEGT. The junction had 12 bases not matched to a gene; V was cut back by 2 bases and J by 6 bases. Here the CDR3 DNA reads TGTGCCAGCAGTTACAGGCTTCTAGCGGGAGTAATTGCCGGGGAGCTGTTTTTT. Residues: CASSYRLLAGVIAGELFF.

This chain joins TRBV10-1 and TRBJ2-3; 9 nucleotides line up with TRBD2. The CDR3 spans 15 residues. Per germline, CDR1 WNHNN and CDR2 SYGVQD (reference sequence). V lost 2 bases to trimming and J lost 0 bases; unmatched junction nucleotides: 0. The DNA of the CDR3 is TGCGCCAGCAGTGAGACTAGCGGGAGCACAGATACGCAGTATTTT. Protein: CASSETSGSTDTQYF.

This clonotype was seen ten or more times. The chain joins TRBV7-2 to TRBJ1-2, with a tentative D call TRBD1 (6 bases). The CDR3 is 15 amino acids. CDR1 is SGHTA, CDR2 FQGNSA, per germline. V was clipped by 1 base and J by 8 bases, with 17 bases between them. CDR3 coding DNA: TGTGCCAGCAGCTTAGGGAAACAGGGACGGAAGGGCTACACCTTC. Translated: CASSLGKQGRKGYTF.

This chain joins TRBV27 and TRBJ2-1, with TRBD2 matching over 12 bases. V was pared by 5 bases and J by 2 bases, with 4 bases of the junction left unmatched. The CDR3 spans 16 residues. Germline values: CDR1 MNHEY, CDR2 SMNVEV (reference sequence). CDR3 in amino acids: CASSMSSGRAYNEQFF. As DNA, the CDR3 is TGTGCCAGCAGTATGTCTAGCGGGAGGGCCTACAATGAGCAGTTCTTC.

For this clonotype: An end of the junction does not agree with germline; a read error may underlie this. In DNA, the CDR3 is TGTGCCAGCAGTGAAGAAGAGTGGGGAACCAACTGTGGCTACACCTTC. It is translated as CASSEEEWGTNCGYTF. The rearrangement joins TRBV25-1 to TRBJ1-2; D uncertain. The CDR3 has 16 residues. From germline, CDR1 is MGHDK and CDR2 SYGVNS.

The chain couples TRBV27 to TRBJ1-2; the D gene is possibly TRBD1 (6 bases). The germline gives CDR1 MNHEY, CDR2 SMNVEV (reference sequence). V was clipped by 1 base and J by 6 bases, with 12 bases between them. CDR3 size: 14 residues. The CDR3, as DNA: TGTGCCAGCAGTTTATTACGGGGGGCGGATGGCTACACCTTC. Translation: CASSLLRGADGYTF.

This rearrangement joins TRBV2 to TRBJ2-2; no reliable D call. CDR1 and CDR2 from the germline V gene are SNHLY and FYNNEI. Trimming left V 1 base short and J 4 bases short, with 10 bases between. This CDR3 comprises 15 residues. The CDR3 spells CASSEVAAGTGELFF. The CDR3 DNA reads TGTGCCAGCAGTGAAGTGGCAGCAGGCACCGGGGAGCTGTTTTTT.

The CDR3 region is CASIENTGTISYNEQFF. In DNA form, the CDR3 reads TGTGCCAGCATTGAGAATACCGGGACAATCTCCTACAATGAGCAGTTCTTC. The chain joins TRBV5-8 to TRBJ2-5; possibly TRBD1 for D (6 bases). The DNA end is more similar to TRBJ2-1, so the J call may be wrong. Germline CDR1 reads SGHTS; CDR2 reads YDEGEE. CDR3 length equals 17 residues.

This clonotype was seen a few times. The chain is built from TRBV7-2 and TRBJ2-1, with D unresolved. The CDR3 extends over 12 amino acids. Trimming shortened V by 5 bases and J by 9 bases, and 11 bases separated the two germline ends. Germline-derived CDR1 and CDR2 are SGHTA and FQGNSA. The CDR3 is CASSPSPSEQFF. CDR3 DNA: TGTGCCAGCAGCCCATCTCCGTCTGAGCAGTTCTTC. Based on the CDR3 plus reference TRBV7-2 and TRBJ2-1, the full variable domain is GAGVSQSPSNKVTEKGKDVELRCDPISGHTALYWYRQSLGQGLEFLIYFQGNSAPDKSGLPSDRFSAERTGGSVSTLTIQRTQQEDSAVYLCASSPSPSEQFFGPGTRLTVL.

As for this clonotype: The junction departs from germline at one end; a sequencing error may be responsible. The chain has TRBV24-1 and TRBJ2-7; 8 nucleotides align to TRBD2. The CDR3 sequence is 14 residues long. The V gene's germline CDR1 is KGHDR and CDR2 SFDVKD. The CDR3 spells CASSGSGDPNEQYF. The CDR3 nucleotides are TGTGCCAGCAGTGGTAGCGGGGACCCCAACGAGCAGTACTTC.

This chain connects TRBV19 to TRBJ2-3, with D possibly TRBD1 on 5 matching bases. This CDR3 spans 15 amino acids. Germline values: CDR1 LNHDA, CDR2 SQIVND (reference sequence). V lost 5 bases and J lost 3, with 15 bases in between. The CDR3, as DNA: TGTGCCAGTAGTTTTCCAGGGCGAACAACAGATACGCAGTATTTT. Amino acid sequence: CASSFPGRTTDTQYF.